This T cell receptor (beta chain) was identified in a study of T cells in Graves' hyperthyroidism and ophthalmopathy. Findings and limits, study-wide: Onset of ophthalmopathy came a median approximately 6.9 months after the model predicted it.

Only a few counts were recorded for this clonotype. Its antigen is unidentified. TCR beta CDR3 regions were amplified from RNA transcripts. The primer set for the first-round RT-PCR of the TCR CDR3 was HTBI. One entry per CDR3 protein, called by TCRdb with MiXCR from the multiplex PCR reads. The sample has some 600,000 distinct CDR3 sequences, about 15% seen once. CDR1 SGHRS and CDR2 YFSETQ come from the germline V gene. The CDR3 length is 12 residues. Trimming removed 2 bases from V and 5 bases from J, with 5 bases in between. This chain joins TRBV5-1 and TRBJ2-1; no clear D gene. This receptor was taken from a young woman with Graves' hyperthyroidism that later progressed to Graves' ophthalmopathy. Material for sequencing was blood. The CDR3 bases are TGCGCCAGCAGCTTATCCCACAATGAGCAGTTCTTC. It specifies CASSLSHNEQFF.